A single sample gave rise to the 27 T cell receptor beta chains below, sequenced in a study of cytomegalovirus exposure and HLA in healthy donors. PCR was performed using 60 Vbeta and 13 Jbeta primers. TCRdb's table, derived via immunoSEQ multiplex PCR, lists solely in-frame clones and lacks some. The sample has about 160,000 clones; around 75% are singletons. The sequenced material came from PBMCs. These receptors were taken from a human donor in good health.

V is TRBV6-5 and J is TRBJ2-2, with 8 bases fitting TRBD2. Germline CDR1 is MNHEY and CDR2 is SVGAGI. This CDR3 contains 16 residues. The J segment lost 0 bases and the V segment lost 4 bases, leaving 4 bases of the junction unmatched. This CDR3 is CASSSTSGANTGELFF. DNA of the CDR3: TGTGCCAGCAGTTCTACTAGCGGAGCGAACACCGGGGAGCTGTTTTTT.

CDR3 nucleotides: TGTGCCAGTAGTACGCAGGAGAACACTGAAGCTTTCTTT. It encodes CASSTQENTEAFF. The rearrangement joins TRBV19 to TRBJ1-1, with D hard to call. The ends were cut back, 4 bases at V and 1 base at J, with 7 bases in the middle. This CDR3 region has 13 residues. Germline V CDR1 and CDR2: LNHDA, SQIVND (reference sequence).

V is TRBV10-3 and J is TRBJ2-1, with 9 bases that match TRBD2. Per the germline V gene, CDR1 is ENHRY and CDR2 is SYGVKD. This CDR3 region has 13 residues. V lost 8 bases to trimming and J lost 8 bases; unmatched junction nucleotides: 7. CDR3 sequence reads: CAIAGGFTDEQFF. The CDR3 DNA reads as TGTGCCATCGCGGGGGGGTTTACCGATGAGCAGTTCTTC.

The V and J genes are TRBV6-5 and TRBJ2-3; D gene ambiguous. This CDR3 spans 13 amino acids. The V end was cut by 6 bases, the J end by 1 base, with 8 bases between. Germline V gene lookup returns CDR1 MNHEY and CDR2 SVGAGI. The CDR3, as DNA: TGTGCCAGCAGGGTTCGGGGCACAGATACGCAGTATTTT. Translated, it gives CASRVRGTDTQYF.

In this sample, this clone turned up once. V is TRBV30 and J is TRBJ1-1; D gene ambiguous. The CDR3 is 13 residues long. Germline CDR1 and CDR2: GTSNPN and SVGIG (reference sequence). V shed 0 bases and J shed 5 bases, with 10 bases lying between them. CDR3 amino acids: CAWSVLGVTEAFF. CDR3 nucleotides: TGTGCCTGGAGTGTACTCGGGGTTACTGAAGCTTTCTTT.

The V and J genes are TRBV15 and TRBJ2-6; D ambiguous. The germline V gene encodes CDR1 LNHNV and CDR2 YYDKDF (reference sequence). The CDR3 extends over 15 amino acids. Trimming cost V 2 bases and J 2 bases, with 7 bases left between them. CDR3 residues: CATSRTGAGANVLTF. CDR3 nucleotide sequence: TGTGCCACCAGCAGAACCGGAGCTGGGGCCAACGTCCTGACTTTC. Combining the CDR3 with reference TRBV15 and TRBJ2-6 gives the whole variable domain DAMVIQNPRYQVTQFGKPVTLSCSQTLNHNVMYWYQQKSSQAPKLLFHYYDKDFNNEADTPDNFQSRRPNTSFCFLDIRSPGLGDTAMYLCATSRTGAGANVLTFGAGSRLTVL.

The chain couples TRBV27 to TRBJ2-1; the match to TRBD2 covers 9 bases. Trimming removed 0 bases from V and 11 bases from J; junction bases left unmatched: 14. This CDR3 region has 17 residues. Germline V lookup: CDR1 MNHEY, CDR2 SMNVEV (reference sequence). Here the CDR3 reads CASSLSSLAGRHFKQFF. CDR3 bases: TGTGCCAGCAGTTTATCGAGTCTAGCGGGGAGACATTTTAAGCAGTTCTTC.

Comments on this clone: The junction differs from germline at one of its ends, possibly a read error. This chain connects TRBV4-1 to TRBJ1-2; no clear D. The CDR3 spans 15 residues. The germline CDR1 and CDR2 sequences are MGHRA and YSYEKL. The CDR3 coding sequence is TGCGCCAGCAGCCAAGATACGGGTAAAGACTATGGCTACCCCTTC. It yields the protein CASSQDTGKDYGYPF.

The J gene is TRBJ2-7, the V gene TRBV10-2; 10 nucleotides align to TRBD2. The germline gives CDR1 WSHSY, CDR2 SAAADI. CDR3 length: 16 residues. Unmatched junction bases numbered 7, after V lost 2 bases and J lost 3 bases. The CDR3 here is CASSEGVAGGFYEQYF. The CDR3, as DNA: TGCGCCAGCAGTGAGGGGGTAGCGGGAGGTTTCTACGAGCAGTACTTC.

V gene TRBV7-6 combines with J gene TRBJ2-3, with 12 bases matching TRBD2. V gave up 5 bases and J gave up 4 bases; unmatched junction bases: 4. There are 15 residues in the CDR3. Germline CDR1 SGHVS, CDR2 FNYEAQ. Written as DNA, the CDR3 is TGTGCCAGCAGCACACTAGCGGGAGGAGCAGATACGCAGTATTTT. It is translated as CASSTLAGGADTQYF.

DNA of the CDR3: TGTGCCAGCAGTTGGGAGGGGCAGGAAAAACTGTTTTTT. It specifies CASSWEGQEKLFF. The rearrangement links TRBV27 to TRBJ1-4; D is possibly TRBD1 (5 bases). The CDR3 is 13 residues long. With 4 bases removed from V and 8 bases from J, the gap between germline ends came to 11 bases. CDR1 is MNHEY and CDR2 is SMNVEV in the germline V gene (reference sequence).

The chain employs TRBV6-1 and TRBJ2-2; D may be TRBD1 (6 bases). V was pared by 2 bases and J by 2 bases, with 12 bases between. The CDR3 consists of 16 residues. CDR1 and CDR2 from the germline V gene are MNHNS and SASEGT. DNA for the CDR3: TGTGCCAGCAGTGAACTGGGGACACGTAACACCGGGGAGCTGTTTTTT. Encoded protein: CASSELGTRNTGELFF.

The chain joins TRBV30 to TRBJ1-4; 9 bases agree with TRBD1. This CDR3 is 15 amino acids long. CDR1 and CDR2 from the germline V gene are GTSNPN and SVGIG (reference sequence). With V trimmed by 0 bases and J by 7 bases, 6 bases remained unmatched. This chain's CDR3 is CAWSVTGGLGEKLFF. The CDR3 bases are TGTGCCTGGAGTGTTACAGGGGGCCTAGGTGAAAAACTGTTTTTT.

This rearrangement joins TRBV4-1 to TRBJ1-2; possible D gene TRBD1, 6 bases. The V end lost 4 bases, the J end lost 7 bases, and 19 bases lay between the germline ends. The CDR3 runs to 15 residues. CDR1 is MGHRA and CDR2 is YSYEKL in the germline V gene. CDR3 amino acids: CASSPGGPGARGYTF. In DNA, the CDR3 is TGCGCCAGCAGCCCGGGGGGCCCGGGGGCCCGTGGCTACACCTTC.

With respect to this clone: Mismatch with germline at one junction end may stem from a read error. The rearrangement links TRBV7-9 to TRBJ2-7; 8 nucleotides align to TRBD1. The germline gives CDR1 SEHNR, CDR2 FQNEAQ (reference sequence). CDR3 length: 14 residues. The CDR3 protein is CSSSPTGESYEQYF. Written as DNA, the CDR3 is TGTTCCAGCAGCCCGACAGGGGAAAGCTACGAGCAGTACTTC.

CDR3 nucleotides: TGCGCCAGCAGCCAAGATATGGGGGGCGGGAGCACTGAAGCTTTCTTT. Its translation is CASSQDMGGGSTEAFF. The chain links TRBV4-3 to TRBJ1-1, with TRBD1 as a possible D gene (6 bases). CDR3 size: 16 residues. V was pared by 0 bases and J by 4 bases, with 15 bases between. From germline, CDR1 is LGHNA and CDR2 YSLEER.

For this clone: The junction differs from germline at one of its ends, possibly a read error. The J gene is TRBJ1-5, the V gene TRBV7-9, with a weak D call TRBD1 (5 bases). The CDR3 is 16 amino acids. In germline, CDR1 is SEHNR, CDR2 FQNEAQ (reference sequence). The DNA for the CDR3 is TGTTCCAGCAGCTTAGATGTTGGGGGGGAGGGTCAGCCCCAGCATTTT. Amino acids: CSSSLDVGGEGQPQHF.

The rearrangement links TRBV19 to TRBJ2-7; 10 positions match TRBD1. The CDR3 has 14 residues. The trim removed 8 bases at V and 4 bases at J, leaving 8 bases unmatched. Per the germline V gene, CDR1 is LNHDA and CDR2 is SQIVND (reference sequence). In DNA form, the CDR3 reads TGTGCCAGTCAAATAGGGACAGGGGTGTACGAGCAGTACTTC. Encoded protein: CASQIGTGVYEQYF.

V is TRBV27 and J is TRBJ2-5; tentative D call: TRBD2 (5 bases). Looked up from germline, CDR1 is MNHEY and CDR2 is SMNVEV (reference sequence). The CDR3 length is 12 residues. Between the trimmed V and J ends, which lost 9 bases and 2 bases, there was a span of 10 bases. The CDR3 protein is CARPGIQETQYF. The CDR3 DNA reads as TGTGCCAGACCGGGGATTCAAGAGACCCAGTACTTC.

The rearrangement uses TRBV6-5 and TRBJ1-3, with 7 bases identical to TRBD1. This CDR3 contains 15 residues. Germline-derived CDR1 and CDR2 are MNHEY and SVGAGI. Losses at the gene ends were 4 bases for V and 5 bases for J; bases not matched to a gene: 8. CDR3 DNA: TGTGCCAGCAGTTGGCGGAGGGACAGCCGAAACACCATATATTTT. Translation: CASSWRRDSRNTIYF.

This chain connects TRBV6-5 to TRBJ1-1; D gene ambiguous. Trimming removed 2 bases from V and 8 bases from J, with 6 bases in between. The CDR3 is 11 amino acids. Per the germline V gene, CDR1 is MNHEY and CDR2 is SVGAGI. CDR3 coding DNA: TGTGCCAGCAGTTACAATCGGGAAGCTTTCTTT. This codes for CASSYNREAFF.

V is TRBV7-2 and J is TRBJ2-1; 10 bases are shared with TRBD2. J was trimmed by 8 bases and V by 6 bases; bases with no gene match: 10. This CDR3 has 15 residues. CDR1 is SGHTA, CDR2 FQGNSA, per germline. DNA of the CDR3: TGTGCCAGCAGGCTACCGGGACTAGCGACCGATGAGCAGTTCTTC. It codes for CASRLPGLATDEQFF. Filled out from reference TRBV7-2 and TRBJ2-1, the complete variable domain reads GAGVSQSPSNKVTEKGKDVELRCDPISGHTALYWYRQSLGQGLEFLIYFQGNSAPDKSGLPSDRFSAERTGGSVSTLTIQRTQQEDSAVYLCASRLPGLATDEQFFGPGTRLTVL.

The chain is built from TRBV5-1 and TRBJ2-5; possible D gene TRBD2, 6 bases. The length of the CDR3 is 15 residues. Trimming removed 6 bases from V and 2 bases from J, with 17 bases in between. Germline CDR1 is SGHRS and CDR2 is YFSETQ. This CDR3 reads CASIPEEGRQETQYF. CDR3 coding DNA: TGCGCCAGCATCCCGGAGGAGGGGAGGCAAGAGACCCAGTACTTC.

This chain connects TRBV6-5 to TRBJ1-3; D remains ambiguous. The CDR3 spans 15 residues. The germline CDR1 and CDR2 sequences are MNHEY and SVGAGI. V lost 6 bases, J lost 4 bases, and 16 bases lay in between. CDR3 protein: CASRLNSGRGNTIYF. The CDR3 DNA is TGTGCCAGCAGACTAAACAGCGGAAGGGGAAACACCATATATTTT.

This clone occurred a few times. CDR3 sequence reads: CASRSGGTGELFF. The DNA for the CDR3 is TGTGCCAGCAGGTCAGGGGGCACCGGGGAGCTGTTTTTT. The V call is TRBV28, the J call TRBJ2-2, with TRBD1 matching over 7 bases. Unmatched junction bases numbered 2, after V lost 6 bases and J lost 4 bases. Germline CDR1 MDHEN, CDR2 SYDVKM. The CDR3 is made up of 13 amino acids.

This clone has more than one count but fewer than ten. This chain joins TRBV6-1 and TRBJ1-5, with D unclear. The V gene's germline CDR1 is MNHNS and CDR2 SASEGT. Trimming removed 3 bases at V and 4 bases at J, with 10 bases between. The CDR3 is made up of 14 amino acids. CDR3 in amino acids: CASSDLRLNQPQHF. The DNA for the CDR3 is TGTGCCAGCAGTGATTTGCGGTTAAATCAGCCCCAGCATTTT.

This clone was recorded only once. V usage is TRBV27 and J usage is TRBJ2-7; D may be TRBD1 (6 bases). CDR1 and CDR2 (germline): MNHEY, SMNVEV (reference sequence). CDR3 length: 14 amino acids. Trimming took 3 bases from V and 3 from J, leaving 12 bases between them. CDR3 in DNA: TGTGCCAGCAGTTTCTCAGTAGGGGGCTACGAGCAGTACTTC. Translated: CASSFSVGGYEQYF.